The 32 T cell receptor beta chains below all came from one sample that was sequenced in a study of CD4 and CD8 cells across lung adenocarcinoma regions. One entry per CDR3 protein, called by TCRdb with MiXCR from the PCR reads. The sample yields approximately 19,000 distinct CDR3 sequences, around 50% seen once. The specimen sequenced was CD8+ T cells from the margin of a lung tumor. The receptors here all came from a male donor with lung adenocarcinoma. The CD4 and CD8 labels of this study may be unreliable.

The chain links TRBV6-1 to TRBJ1-1; 8 nucleotides line up with TRBD1. This CDR3 comprises 16 residues. V dropped 5 bases and J dropped 0; count of bases not matched to a gene: 8. Germline V gene lookup returns CDR1 MNHNS and CDR2 SASEGT. The CDR3 region is CASSKNRGALNTEAFF. DNA of the CDR3: TGTGCCAGCAGTAAGAACAGGGGGGCATTGAACACTGAAGCTTTCTTT.

Worth noting for this clonotype: A read error may account for a junction end that differs from germline. The CDR3 DNA follows: TGTGCCAGCACTACGGGGCGGGGCGACAAAAATACGCAGTACTTT. Protein: CASTTGRGDKNTQYF. The chain employs TRBV6-1 and TRBJ2-3; possibly TRBD2 for D (6 bases). The CDR3 loop spans 15 amino acids. Germline CDR1 reads MNHNS; CDR2 reads SASEGT.

The V and J genes are TRBV4-1 and TRBJ2-2; no firm D call. The CDR3 spans 15 residues. The germline CDR1 and CDR2 sequences are MGHRA and YSYEKL. The ends were cut back, 1 base at V and 6 bases at J, with 12 bases in the middle. The CDR3 coding sequence is TGCGCCAGCAGCCAAGTTCTAGAGATGGCCGGGGAGCTGTTTTTT. It translates to CASSQVLEMAGELFF.

This chain connects TRBV20-1 to TRBJ1-5; 8 positions agree with TRBD1. J lost 0 bases, V lost 1 base, and 17 bases had no gene match. The V gene's germline CDR1 is DFQATT and CDR2 SNEGSKA (reference sequence). The CDR3 runs to 20 residues. The DNA for the CDR3 is TGCAGTGCTAGAGCTTATAGGGACAGGATCTCCAGTCGTAGCAATCAGCCCCAGCATTTT. Amino acids: CSARAYRDRISSRSNQPQHF.

The genes are TRBV30 and TRBJ2-1; TRBD2 agrees at 11 bases. Per the germline V gene, CDR1 is GTSNPN and CDR2 is SVGIG (reference sequence). Germline trimming cut 1 base from V and 12 bases from J; bases unmatched to any gene: 8. This CDR3 region has 14 residues. The CDR3 protein is CAWSAASTSGRQFF. The CDR3 bases are TGTGCCTGGAGTGCCGCAAGTACTAGCGGGAGGCAGTTCTTC.

The chain links TRBV6-5 to TRBJ2-7; D not certain. Germline V gives CDR1 MNHEY, CDR2 SVGAGI. Trimming took off 0 bases at V and 1 base at J, with 10 bases between the two ends. This CDR3 comprises 15 residues. This chain's CDR3 is CASSYSSDGSYEQYF. The DNA for the CDR3 is TGTGCCAGCAGTTACTCCTCCGACGGTTCCTACGAGCAGTACTTC.

Ten or more counts support this clonotype. V is TRBV7-3 and J is TRBJ2-1, with D tentatively TRBD2 (7 bases). With the DNA end fitting TRBJ2-7 better, the J assignment may be wrong. The CDR3 is 14 amino acids. The germline CDR1 and CDR2 sequences are SGHTA and FQGTGA. The DNA of the CDR3 is TGTGCCAGCAGCTTAGAACCGGGGGGCGGCGAGCAGTACTTC. Protein: CASSLEPGGGEQYF.

This clonotype was picked up many times. The gene calls are TRBV12-3 or TRBV12-4 and TRBJ2-5; 13 bases agree with TRBD2. V trimming: 4 bases; J trimming: 4 bases; junction bases outside the gene matches: 6. The CDR3 is made up of 16 amino acids. The CDR3 DNA sequence: TGTGCCAGCAGTTCCGGGACTAGCGGGAATCCAGAGACCCAGTACTTC. Translating gives CASSSGTSGNPETQYF.

Concerning this clonotype: The junction departs from germline at one end; a sequencing error may be responsible. V gene TRBV6-1 combines with J gene TRBJ2-1; TRBD2 matches 8 bases. The DNA end is more similar to TRBJ2-3, so the J call may be wrong. The CDR3 has 16 amino acids. Germline V gene lookup returns CDR1 MNHNS and CDR2 SASEGT. CDR3 sequence: CVSGGMGASSTETQYF. Here the CDR3 DNA reads TGTGTCAGCGGGGGCATGGGGGCGAGTAGCACAGAGACGCAGTATTTT.

The sample holds a few counts of this clonotype. V and J are TRBV11-3 and TRBJ2-3; a possible D gene is TRBD1 (7 bases). Germline values: CDR1 SGHNT, CDR2 YENEEA. V lost 5 bases to trimming and J lost 3 bases, with 12 bases between them. The CDR3 has 14 amino acids. The CDR3 spells CASSAAGGTDTQYF. CDR3 DNA: TGTGCCAGCAGCGCCGCAGGGGGGACAGATACGCAGTATTTT.

V is TRBV7-8 and J is TRBJ2-7; 8 bases line up with TRBD1. The CDR3 is made up of 13 amino acids. With 5 bases clipped from V and 7 bases from J, the junction kept 7 bases outside the gene matches. CDR1 SGHVS and CDR2 FQNEAQ come from the germline V gene. Written as DNA, the CDR3 is TGTGCCAGCAGCACGATCACAGGGGGTGAGCAGTACTTC. Translating gives CASSTITGGEQYF.

This clonotype was recorded many times. J is TRBJ2-2 and V is TRBV27; D remains ambiguous. Germline V CDR1 and CDR2: MNHEY, SMNVEV (reference sequence). This CDR3 region has 13 residues. V gave up 3 bases and J gave up 4 bases, with 6 bases separating them. CDR3 bases: TGTGCCAGCAGTTTCCCCCTCACCGGGGAGCTGTTTTTT. The encoded protein is CASSFPLTGELFF.

This clonotype showed up just a few times. The chain recombines TRBV6-1 with TRBJ2-1, with TRBD2 matching over 9 bases. V lost 8 bases, J lost 2 bases, and 16 bases stayed unmatched. The CDR3 loop spans 18 amino acids. The germline V gene has CDR1 MNHNS and CDR2 SASEGT. The CDR3 nucleotides read TGTGCCAGCCCCCACCGGGGGGGGGAGCGGGAGGCCTACAATGAGCAGTTCTTC. Translation: CASPHRGGEREAYNEQFF.

This clonotype was recorded at least ten times. DNA for the CDR3: TGTGCCAGCAGTTATCAGGACAATGAGCAGTTCTTC. Translation: CASSYQDNEQFF. The chain uses TRBV6-5 and TRBJ2-1; no firm D call. With 3 bases removed from V and 5 bases from J, the gap between germline ends came to 5 bases. This CDR3 is 12 amino acids long. Germline V CDR1 and CDR2: MNHEY, SVGAGI.

The chain is built from TRBV6-1 and TRBJ2-2, with TRBD1 identical over 8 bases. With 6 bases clipped from V and 12 bases from J, the junction kept 15 bases outside the gene matches. In germline, CDR1 is MNHNS, CDR2 SASEGT. This CDR3 region has 15 residues. Here the CDR3 reads CASSGRAVGTGKLFF. CDR3 DNA: TGTGCCAGCAGCGGACGGGCTGTGGGGACAGGTAAGCTGTTTTTT.

The chain links TRBV6-1 to TRBJ2-1, with D unclear. The J call may be wrong; the DNA end is better matched by TRBJ2-7. The CDR3 sequence is 11 residues long. CDR1 is MNHNS and CDR2 is SASEGT in the germline V gene. This CDR3 is CASSVKIEQYF. In DNA form, the CDR3 reads TGTGCCAGCAGTGTAAAAATAGAGCAGTACTTC.

J is TRBJ2-3 and V is TRBV6-1; a weak D match, TRBD2 (6 bases). The J call may be wrong; the DNA end is better matched by TRBJ2-7. The CDR3 consists of 13 residues. Germline assignment: CDR1 MNHNS and CDR2 SASEGT. CDR3 nucleotides: TGTGCCAGCAGTATCTGGGGAGGCTACGAGCAGTACTTC. This codes for CASSIWGGYEQYF.

This clonotype was observed a few times. The chain carries TRBV6-1 and TRBJ1-1; 10 nucleotides agree with TRBD1. With 6 bases clipped from V and 5 bases from J, the junction kept 9 bases outside the gene matches. Germline CDR1 reads MNHNS; CDR2 reads SASEGT. The CDR3 has 15 amino acids. The DNA of the CDR3 is TGTGCCAGCAGAAAATCCGGGACAGGGGTTACTGAAGCTTTCTTT. Its translation is CASRKSGTGVTEAFF.

This clonotype was seen just once. This chain joins TRBV6-2 or TRBV6-3 and TRBJ2-1; perhaps TRBD1 as D (7 bases). Matching the DNA end better, TRBJ2-7 makes the J call doubtful. The CDR3 is 14 amino acids. CDR1 and CDR2 from the germline V gene are MNHEY and SVGEGT. The DNA of the CDR3 is TGTGCCAGCAGTCGACAGGGAGGCTCCTACGAGCAGTACTTC. It specifies CASSRQGGSYEQYF.

The V gene is TRBV6-2 or TRBV6-3, the J gene TRBJ2-1; 9 bases match TRBD1. The last part of the DNA fits TRBJ2-7 better; the J call may be wrong. The CDR3 sequence is 14 residues long. The V gene's germline CDR1 is MNHEY and CDR2 SVGEGT. The CDR3 nucleotides are TGTGCCAGCAGTATCTGGACAGGGGCCTACGAGCAGTACTTC. Translated: CASSIWTGAYEQYF.

This clonotype was observed at least ten times. The chain combines TRBV10-1 with TRBJ2-3; 11 positions match TRBD2. The length of the CDR3 is 16 residues. Germline loops: CDR1 WNHNN, CDR2 SYGVQD (reference sequence). V dropped 7 bases and J dropped 5; count of bases not matched to a gene: 11. In DNA form, the CDR3 reads TGCGCCAGCACCCCGGGACTAGCGGAGACGGGAGATACGCAGTATTTT. Its protein product is CASTPGLAETGDTQYF.

The rearrangement joins TRBV6-1 to TRBJ2-3; the D gene is possibly TRBD2 (7 bases). The tail of the sequence fits TRBJ2-7 better, so the J call may be wrong. Germline V gene sequence: CDR1 MNHNS, CDR2 SASEGT. This CDR3 has 17 residues. DNA for the CDR3: TGTGCCAGCAGTGCGGGGTGGGGGGGGCGGGACCCAGATACGCAGTACTTC. Its translation: CASSAGWGGRDPDTQYF.

This sequence joins TRBV4-1 and TRBJ2-3; 8 bases map to TRBD1. The J segment lost 3 bases and the V segment lost 4 bases, leaving 3 bases of the junction unmatched. CDR1 is MGHRA and CDR2 is YSYEKL in the germline V gene. The CDR3 contains 14 residues. The CDR3 DNA sequence: TGCGCCAGCAGCCGAGGACAGGGAACAGATACGCAGTATTTT. This encodes CASSRGQGTDTQYF.

Many counts were recorded for this clonotype. The chain carries TRBV6-1 and TRBJ2-1; 7 nucleotides match TRBD2. The last part of the DNA fits TRBJ2-7 better; the J call may be wrong. CDR1 is MNHNS and CDR2 is SASEGT in the germline V gene. This CDR3 is 14 amino acids long. The CDR3 loop is CASSRGSSYNEQYF. The CDR3 nucleotides read TGTGCCAGCAGTCGCGGGAGCTCCTACAATGAGCAGTACTTC.

With regard to this clonotype: Its ends do not fully match the called genes, so a read error is possible. The V call is TRBV7-2, the J call TRBJ2-5, with D perhaps matching TRBD2 (7 bases). Germline CDR1 reads SGHTA; CDR2 reads FQGNSA. The CDR3 has 16 residues. DNA for the CDR3: TGTGCCAGCAGGGGGCTAGGGGGAGGGGACCAAGATACCCAGTACTTC. The encoded protein is CASRGLGGGDQDTQYF.

As regards this clonotype: The junction departs from germline at one end; a sequencing error may be responsible. This rearrangement joins TRBV6-1 to TRBJ2-5; tentatively, D is TRBD1 (6 bases). Germline CDR1 is MNHNS and CDR2 is SASEGT. The CDR3 runs 16 residues. Here the CDR3 reads CASRGAGAGDQETQYF. The CDR3 coding sequence is TGTGCCAGCAGGGGAGCCGGGGCAGGGGATCAGGAGACCCAGTATTTC.

At least ten counts were recorded for this clonotype. The chain joins TRBV4-2 to TRBJ1-2; TRBD1 aligns across 9 bases. The CDR3 length is 19 residues. Germline CDR1 and CDR2: LGHNA and YNFKEQ. Losses at the gene ends were 1 base for V and 5 bases for J; bases not matched to a gene: 17. The CDR3 sequence is CASSQVSGGYQTGGYGYTF. CDR3 DNA sequence: TGTGCCAGCAGCCAAGTGTCGGGTGGTTATCAGACAGGGGGGTATGGCTACACCTTC.

Points on this clonotype: The junction does not match germline at one end; this may be a read error. V is TRBV6-1 and J is TRBJ2-1; 14 nucleotides line up with TRBD2. The CDR3 contains 13 residues. Germline CDR1 is MNHNS and CDR2 is SASEGT. The CDR3 DNA reads as TGTGCCAGCAGTGAAAGACTAGCGGGAGGGCCTGTCTTC. The encoded protein is CASSERLAGGPVF.

This clonotype was detected a few times. This rearrangement joins TRBV4-1 to TRBJ2-2, with 10 positions matching TRBD2. With V trimmed by 4 bases and J by 0 bases, 14 bases remained unmatched. The CDR3 is 20 residues long. Germline V lookup: CDR1 MGHRA, CDR2 YSYEKL. CDR3 nucleotide sequence: TGCGCCAGCAGCCGAAGGGTAGCTAGCGGGAGTCGGGCGAACACCGGGGAGCTGTTTTTT. Its protein product is CASSRRVASGSRANTGELFF.

This clonotype was detected ten times or more. J is TRBJ2-2 and V is TRBV27, with unresolved D. The V end lost 2 bases, the J end lost 0 bases, and 4 bases lay between the germline ends. CDR1 is MNHEY, CDR2 SMNVEV, per germline (reference sequence). The CDR3 runs 14 residues. Here the CDR3 reads CASSLGPNTGELFF. The CDR3 bases are TGTGCCAGCAGTTTAGGGCCGAACACCGGGGAGCTGTTTTTT.

This clonotype appeared once. This chain joins TRBV7-2 and TRBJ2-3, with 9 positions matching TRBD1. CDR1 is SGHTA, CDR2 FQGNSA, per germline. The V and J ends lost 5 bases and 1 base, in that order; junction bases with no gene match: 1. There are 14 residues in the CDR3. Written as DNA, the CDR3 is TGTGCCAGCAGCCGGACAGGGGGCACAGATACGCAGTATTTT. Its protein product is CASSRTGGTDTQYF.

This clonotype occurred many times. V gene TRBV11-2 combines with J gene TRBJ2-3; no reliable D call. The V and J ends lost 5 bases and 3 bases respectively, with 6 bases between them. This CDR3 spans 12 amino acids. CDR1 and CDR2 from the germline V gene are SGHAT and FQNNGV. The CDR3 reads CASSHPTDTQYF. CDR3 coding DNA: TGTGCCAGCAGCCACCCGACAGATACGCAGTATTTT. The whole variable domain, remainder taken from reference TRBV11-2 and TRBJ2-3, is EAGVAQSPRYKIIEKRQSVAFWCNPISGHATLYWYQQILGQGPKLLIQFQNNGVVDDSQLPKDRFSAERLKGVDSTLKIQPAKLEDSAVYLCASSHPTDTQYFGPGTRLTVL.